These 29 T cell receptor beta chains were all obtained from the same sample, sequenced in a study of blood T cells in healthy people across ages. The use of a sample-barcoded 5' primer and a J-beta primer mix characterized a second PCR of about 7 to 12 cycles. TCRdb called the 5' RACE reads again in MiXCR, with one record for every CDR3 protein. The sample yields 750,000 to 950,000 distinct CDR3 sequences, around a quarter seen once. These data also featured in a second study, about T cells of mothers and their children.

Sequencing was carried out using blood. These receptors came from a boy younger than 18 in good health.

J is TRBJ2-3 and V is TRBV29-1; D might be TRBD1 (5 bases). Germline CDR1 SQVTM, CDR2 ANQGSEA. The CDR3 totals 16 residues. Trimming pared 4 bases from V and 5 bases from J, leaving 22 bases between. CDR3 residues: CSVARQDTPLLDTQYF. The DNA of the CDR3 is TGCAGCGTTGCCCGTCAGGACACCCCGTTATTAGATACGCAGTATTTT.

This clonotype was recorded a few times. The V and J genes are TRBV5-8 and TRBJ2-1; D is perhaps TRBD2 (5 bases). Germline V lookup: CDR1 SGHTS, CDR2 YDEGEE. With 7 bases removed from V and 4 bases from J, the gap between germline ends came to 21 bases. This CDR3 comprises 16 residues. The CDR3 region is CASRGGSIPRYNEQFF. Written as DNA, the CDR3 is TGTGCCAGCCGAGGAGGCTCCATCCCCAGGTACAATGAGCAGTTCTTC.

The chain is built from TRBV3-1 and TRBJ2-5; 14 nucleotides align to TRBD2. Near its end, the DNA agrees better with TRBJ2-1, so the J call may be wrong. Per germline, CDR1 LGHDT and CDR2 YNNKEL (reference sequence). This CDR3 spans 14 amino acids. The CDR3 DNA follows: TGTGCCAGCAGCCCACGGACTAGCGGGGGGGAGCAGTTCTTC. It yields the protein CASSPRTSGGEQFF.

The sample holds one count of this clonotype. The chain couples TRBV6-5 to TRBJ1-6; the D is unclear. Germline V gene lookup returns CDR1 MNHEY and CDR2 SVGAGI. V lost 0 bases to trimming and J lost 1 base, with 7 bases between them. The CDR3 has 16 residues. The CDR3 DNA sequence: TGTGCCAGCAGTTACTCGAGCGGATCCTATAATTCACCCCTCCACTTT. Translation gives CASSYSSGSYNSPLHF.

CDR3 DNA: TGTGCCAGCAGCCCTCGTGGTAGCGGGATAAACTCCTACAATGAGCAGTTCTTC. It yields the protein CASSPRGSGINSYNEQFF. V usage is TRBV12-3 or TRBV12-4 and J usage is TRBJ2-1; 8 nucleotides match TRBD2. The length of the CDR3 is 18 residues. V was pared by 6 bases and J by 0 bases, with 13 bases of the junction left unmatched.

The chain employs TRBV11-2 and TRBJ1-1, with D uncertain. Germline V lookup: CDR1 SGHAT, CDR2 FQNNGV. The CDR3 spans 13 residues. V was cut by 5 bases and J by 1 base, with 8 bases left in between. The CDR3 here is CASSHRENTEAFF. The CDR3 nucleotides read TGTGCCAGCAGCCACCGGGAGAACACTGAAGCTTTCTTT.

There are a few counts of this clonotype. For the CDR3, the DNA is TGTGCCAGCTCCGCGGGGGGAGAACACGAGCAGTACTTC. It codes for CASSAGGEHEQYF. The chain employs TRBV27 and TRBJ2-5; 8 bases are shared with TRBD2. The J call may be mistaken, given a closer DNA end match to TRBJ2-7. Germline V lookup: CDR1 MNHEY, CDR2 SMNVEV (reference sequence). The CDR3 runs to 13 residues.

This clonotype turned up a few times. The gene calls are TRBV5-1 and TRBJ2-2, with a possible D match to TRBD1 (6 bases). Looked up from germline, CDR1 is SGHRS and CDR2 is YFSETQ. The CDR3 contains 16 residues. The V end was cut by 4 bases, the J end by 4 bases, with 17 bases between. The chain's CDR3 is CASSELVGASTGELFF. DNA of the CDR3: TGCGCCAGCAGCGAACTAGTGGGGGCCAGCACCGGGGAGCTGTTTTTT. Variable domain in full (rest from reference TRBV5-1 and TRBJ2-2): KAGVTQTPRYLIKTRGQQVTLSCSPISGHRSVSWYQQTPGQGLQFLFEYFSETQRNKGNFPGRFSGRQFSNSRSEMNVSTLELGDSALYLCASSELVGASTGELFFGEGSRLTVL.

The chain has TRBV30 and TRBJ1-5; D uncertain. The CDR3 has 17 amino acids. The germline V gene has CDR1 GTSNPN and CDR2 SVGIG (reference sequence). V was trimmed by 3 bases and J by 4 bases, leaving 22 bases between them. The CDR3 loop reads CAWSPQRVSLGNQPQHF. The DNA of the CDR3 is TGTGCCTGGAGCCCGCAACGGGTCTCCTTGGGGAATCAGCCCCAGCATTTT. Looking up the rest from reference TRBV30 and TRBJ1-5 gives the full variable domain: SQTIHQWPATLVQPVGSPLSLECTVEGTSNPNLYWYRQAAGRGLQLLFYSVGIGQISSEVPQNLSASRPQDRQFILSSKKLLLSDSGFYLCAWSPQRVSLGNQPQHFGDGTRLSIL.

The rearrangement uses TRBV5-1 and TRBJ2-6; D is undetermined. Germline V gives CDR1 SGHRS, CDR2 YFSETQ. Deletions cut 1 base from V and 0 bases from J, with 8 bases between. The CDR3 contains 16 residues. DNA for the CDR3: TGCGCCAGCAGCTTGTCAGGCAACTCTGGGGCCAACGTCCTGACTTTC. Protein sequence: CASSLSGNSGANVLTF. Drawing the rest from reference TRBV5-1 and TRBJ2-6, the complete variable domain is KAGVTQTPRYLIKTRGQQVTLSCSPISGHRSVSWYQQTPGQGLQFLFEYFSETQRNKGNFPGRFSGRQFSNSRSEMNVSTLELGDSALYLCASSLSGNSGANVLTFGAGSRLTVL.

The table lists this clonotype with a few counts. The rearrangement links TRBV6-1 to TRBJ2-7, with D tentatively TRBD1 (5 bases). The CDR3 is 14 residues long. With 4 bases removed from V and 0 bases from J, the gap between germline ends came to 10 bases. Germline loops: CDR1 MNHNS, CDR2 SASEGT. CDR3 amino acids: CASSVTGASYEQYF. As DNA, the CDR3 is TGTGCCAGCAGTGTTACTGGGGCCTCCTACGAGCAGTACTTC.

This clonotype was recorded a few times. One end of the junction does not line up with germline, which may come from a read error. This sequence joins TRBV29-1 and TRBJ2-3; 9 nucleotides align to TRBD1. The V gene's germline CDR1 is SQVTM and CDR2 ANQGSEA. The length of the CDR3 is 14 residues. CDR3 amino acids: CSVVEDRGSDTQYF. The CDR3 DNA sequence: TGCAGTGTTGTTGAGGACAGGGGTTCAGATACGCAGTATTTT.

Concerning this clonotype itself: One junction end does not reproduce the germline sequence, and a read error may be involved. J is TRBJ2-1 and V is TRBV28; no firm D call. CDR1 is MDHEN, CDR2 SYDVKM, per germline. The CDR3 covers 13 residues. The CDR3 here is CASSSTKYNERFF. DNA for the CDR3: TGTGCCAGCAGTTCGACAAAATACAATGAGCGGTTCTTC.

A few counts support this clonotype. The CDR3 DNA is TGCAGCGTGGGCGGGGGAGATACGCAGTATTTT. Its translation: CSVGGGDTQYF. This rearrangement joins TRBV29-1 to TRBJ2-3, with 7 nucleotides matching TRBD2. Unmatched junction bases numbered 2, after V lost 6 bases and J lost 5 bases. The CDR3 has 11 residues. Germline values: CDR1 SQVTM, CDR2 ANQGSEA.

The J gene is TRBJ2-5, the V gene TRBV7-9, with a weak D call TRBD1 (6 bases). The germline V gene has CDR1 SEHNR and CDR2 FQNEAQ (reference sequence). The ends were cut back, 4 bases at V and 2 bases at J, with 14 bases in the middle. The length of the CDR3 is 15 residues. CDR3 bases: TGTGCCAGCAGCTCAAAACAGGGTTGGCAAGAGACCCAGTACTTC. Translation: CASSSKQGWQETQYF.

The V call is TRBV9, the J call TRBJ2-3; possibly TRBD1 for D (6 bases). CDR3 length equals 16 residues. V lost 5 bases, J lost 1 base, and 17 bases lay in between. CDR1 is SGDLS, CDR2 YYNGEE, per germline. This CDR3 is CASSQTGRSGTDTQYF. Here the CDR3 DNA reads TGTGCCAGCAGTCAAACAGGGAGAAGCGGCACAGATACGCAGTATTTT. Supplemented by reference TRBV9 and TRBJ2-3, the full variable domain reads DSGVTQTPKHLITATGQRVTLRCSPRSGDLSVYWYQQSLDQGLQFLIQYYNGEERAKGNILERFSAQQFPDLHSELNLSSLELGDSALYFCASSQTGRSGTDTQYFGPGTRLTVL.

This clonotype was detected only a few times. The chain employs TRBV4-1 and TRBJ2-2, with TRBD1 as a possible D gene (6 bases). Germline CDR1 reads MGHRA; CDR2 reads YSYEKL. CDR3 length: 15 residues. V lost 2 bases to trimming and J lost 7 bases, with 14 bases between them. CDR3 residues: CASSQRTATVGELFF. The DNA for the CDR3 is TGCGCCAGCAGCCAACGGACAGCCACTGTCGGGGAGCTGTTTTTT.

This clonotype was seen at least ten times. V usage is TRBV10-3 and J usage is TRBJ2-7; tentatively, D is TRBD2 (5 bases). V dropped 0 bases and J dropped 3 bases, with 9 bases sitting between them. CDR1 is ENHRY, CDR2 SYGVKD, per germline. This CDR3 comprises 14 residues. The CDR3 spells CAISESDRGYEQYF. DNA of the CDR3: TGTGCCATCAGTGAGTCAGATCGGGGCTACGAGCAGTACTTC.

The V call is TRBV24-1, the J call TRBJ1-2; no firm D call. CDR1 is KGHDR and CDR2 is SFDVKD in the germline V gene. V was cut by 4 bases and J by 10 bases, with 15 bases left in between. The CDR3 runs to 13 residues. DNA for the CDR3: TGTGCCACCAGTGACCCGAGCAGCCGTGTCTACACCTTC. It translates to CATSDPSSRVYTF.

The chain uses TRBV18 and TRBJ2-1; no definite D call. TRBJ2-5 matches the DNA end more closely, so the J call is doubtful. This CDR3 comprises 13 residues. The germline V gene encodes CDR1 KGHSH and CDR2 LQKENI. CDR3 region: CASSPPSHVTQYF. The CDR3 region has the DNA TGTGCCAGCTCACCACCTAGCCACGTGACCCAGTACTTC.

This sequence joins TRBV7-9 and TRBJ2-3, with 12 bases aligning to TRBD2. The length of the CDR3 is 17 residues. V lost 7 bases and J lost 5; bases outside the gene matches: 13. CDR1 is SEHNR and CDR2 is FQNEAQ in the germline V gene (reference sequence). In DNA form, the CDR3 reads TGTGCCAGCATCGTTGGGCTAGCGGGGGGGCATGGAGATACGCAGTATTTT. It encodes CASIVGLAGGHGDTQYF.

The chain carries TRBV3-1 and TRBJ2-1; possibly TRBD2 for D (5 bases). Trimming left V 0 bases short and J 0 bases short, with 9 bases between. CDR1 LGHDT and CDR2 YNNKEL come from the germline V gene (reference sequence). The CDR3 has 16 amino acids. The CDR3 region is CASSQELGSSYNEQFF. DNA of the CDR3: TGTGCCAGCAGCCAAGAGCTGGGGAGCTCCTACAATGAGCAGTTCTTC.

This clonotype was seen a few times. V usage is TRBV7-2 and J usage is TRBJ2-1; the D call may be TRBD1 or TRBD2 (5 bases each). With 5 bases removed from V and 7 bases from J, the gap between germline ends came to 21 bases. Germline loops: CDR1 SGHTA, CDR2 FQGNSA. This CDR3 is built from 16 residues. The DNA of the CDR3 is TGTGCCAGCAGCCCGCCCGGGACGATTAGACAGAATGAGCAGTTCTTC. Its translation is CASSPPGTIRQNEQFF.

The chain carries TRBV10-3 and TRBJ1-1, with D possibly matching TRBD1 (5 bases). CDR3 length: 14 amino acids. Deletions cut 3 bases from V and 3 bases from J, with 11 bases between. Germline lookup yields CDR1 ENHRY and CDR2 SYGVKD. CDR3 sequence (DNA): TGTGCCATCAGTGAAAGCAGGGTGGACACTGAAGCTTTCTTT. It translates to CAISESRVDTEAFF.

This clonotype was counted only a few times. The chain uses TRBV5-1 and TRBJ1-2; D is unclear. There are 14 residues in the CDR3. CDR1 is SGHRS and CDR2 is YFSETQ in the germline V gene. Trimming removed 2 bases from V and 2 bases from J, with 10 bases in between. In DNA, the CDR3 is TGCGCCAGCAGCTTAATCACTGGAAACTATGGCTACACCTTC. It translates to CASSLITGNYGYTF. The variable domain in full, completed from reference TRBV5-1 and TRBJ1-2, reads KAGVTQTPRYLIKTRGQQVTLSCSPISGHRSVSWYQQTPGQGLQFLFEYFSETQRNKGNFPGRFSGRQFSNSRSEMNVSTLELGDSALYLCASSLITGNYGYTFGSGTRLTVV.

CDR3 DNA sequence: TGTGCCAGCGGCAGGTCAACACAAACCCTATACGAGCAGTACTTC. It yields the protein CASGRSTQTLYEQYF. The J gene is TRBJ2-7, the V gene TRBV6-5; D ambiguous. This CDR3 has 15 residues. V was pared by 8 bases and J by 4 bases, with 21 bases between. Germline V gene sequence: CDR1 MNHEY, CDR2 SVGAGI.

CDR3 bases: TGTGCCATCAGTGAGGGCCATATCGAGAACCTCAGCACAGATACGCAGTATTTT. Translation: CAISEGHIENLSTDTQYF. The rearrangement joins TRBV10-3 to TRBJ2-3; D is uncertain. This CDR3 is built from 18 residues. The germline V gene has CDR1 ENHRY and CDR2 SYGVKD. Trimming removed 2 bases at V and 0 bases at J, with 18 bases between.

This chain joins TRBV6-2 or TRBV6-3 and TRBJ1-1, with TRBD1 matching over 7 bases. The CDR3 has 16 amino acids. J gave up 6 bases and V 2 bases, and 12 bases lay outside the gene matches. In germline, CDR1 is MNHEY, CDR2 SVGEGT. Here the CDR3 DNA reads TGTGCCAGCAGTTACGCGCAGGACAGGCCTAAGGCTGAAGCTTTCTTT. Protein sequence: CASSYAQDRPKAEAFF.

This clonotype has only a few counts. The rearrangement joins TRBV7-3 to TRBJ2-5; D is perhaps TRBD2 (8 bases). This CDR3 has 15 amino acids. Germline CDR1 and CDR2: SGHTA and FQGTGA. V shed 5 bases and J shed 7 bases, with 20 bases lying between them. The CDR3 region is CASSAHRGAGGTQYF. The CDR3 DNA reads TGTGCCAGCAGCGCCCACAGGGGCGCGGGGGGGACCCAGTACTTC.